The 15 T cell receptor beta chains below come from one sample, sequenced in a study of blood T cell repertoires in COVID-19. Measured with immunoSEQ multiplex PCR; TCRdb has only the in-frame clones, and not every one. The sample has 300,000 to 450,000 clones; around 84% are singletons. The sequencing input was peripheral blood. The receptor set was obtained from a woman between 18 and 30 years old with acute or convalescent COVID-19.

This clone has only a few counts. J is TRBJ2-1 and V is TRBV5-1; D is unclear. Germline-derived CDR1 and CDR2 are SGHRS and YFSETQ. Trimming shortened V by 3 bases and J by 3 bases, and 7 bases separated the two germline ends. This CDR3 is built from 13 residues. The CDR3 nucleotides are TGCGCCAGCAGCTCCTACAGCTACAATGAGCAGTTCTTC. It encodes CASSSYSYNEQFF.

CDR3 in amino acids: CASRADRMNTEAFF. The CDR3 DNA reads as TGTGCCAGCAGGGCGGACAGGATGAACACTGAAGCTTTCTTT. The chain joins TRBV6-4 to TRBJ1-1, with TRBD1 matching 7 bases. The CDR3 consists of 14 residues. V lost 6 bases to trimming and J lost 0 bases; unmatched junction nucleotides: 4. Germline CDR1 is MRHNA and CDR2 is SNTAGT.

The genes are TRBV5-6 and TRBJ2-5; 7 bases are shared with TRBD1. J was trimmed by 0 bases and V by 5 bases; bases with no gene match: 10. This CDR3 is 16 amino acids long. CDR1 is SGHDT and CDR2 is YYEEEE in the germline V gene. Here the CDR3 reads CASSPSQGVYQETQYF. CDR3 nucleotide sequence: TGTGCCAGCAGTCCTAGTCAGGGGGTTTACCAAGAGACCCAGTACTTC.

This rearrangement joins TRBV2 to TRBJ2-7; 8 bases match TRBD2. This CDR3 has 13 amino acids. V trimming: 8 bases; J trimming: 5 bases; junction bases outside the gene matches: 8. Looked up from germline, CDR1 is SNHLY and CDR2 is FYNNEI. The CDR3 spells CASAGGPGDEQYF. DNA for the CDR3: TGTGCCAGCGCGGGAGGTCCCGGCGACGAGCAGTACTTC.

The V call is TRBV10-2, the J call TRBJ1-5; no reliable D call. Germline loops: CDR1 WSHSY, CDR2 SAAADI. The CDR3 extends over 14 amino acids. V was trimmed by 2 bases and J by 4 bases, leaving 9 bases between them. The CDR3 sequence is CASSESGSNQPQHF. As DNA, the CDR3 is TGCGCCAGCAGTGAGAGCGGATCGAATCAGCCCCAGCATTTT.

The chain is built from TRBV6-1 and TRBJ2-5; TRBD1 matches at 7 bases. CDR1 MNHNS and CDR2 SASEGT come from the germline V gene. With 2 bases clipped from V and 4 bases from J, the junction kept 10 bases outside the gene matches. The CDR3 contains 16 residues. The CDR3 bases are TGTGCCAGCAGTGAAAAGAGGGGGCGATTAGGAGAGACCCAGTACTTC. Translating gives CASSEKRGRLGETQYF.

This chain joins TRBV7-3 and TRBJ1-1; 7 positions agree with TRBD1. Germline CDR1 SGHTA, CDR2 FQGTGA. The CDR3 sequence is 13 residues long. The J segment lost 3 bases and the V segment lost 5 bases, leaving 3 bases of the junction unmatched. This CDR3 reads CASSPGTDTEAFF. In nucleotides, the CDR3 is TGTGCCAGCAGCCCAGGGACAGACACTGAAGCTTTCTTT.

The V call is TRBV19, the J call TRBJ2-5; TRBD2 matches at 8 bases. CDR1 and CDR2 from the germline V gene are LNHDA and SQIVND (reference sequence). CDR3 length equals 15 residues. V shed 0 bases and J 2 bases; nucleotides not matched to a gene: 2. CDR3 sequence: CASSIDSGEQETQYF. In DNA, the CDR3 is TGTGCCAGTAGTATAGATAGCGGGGAACAAGAGACCCAGTACTTC.

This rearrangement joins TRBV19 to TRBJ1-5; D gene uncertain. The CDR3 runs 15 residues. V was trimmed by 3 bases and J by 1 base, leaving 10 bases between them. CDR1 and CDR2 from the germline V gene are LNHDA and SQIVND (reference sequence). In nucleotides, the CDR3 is TGTGCCAGTAGTATCGGGGAACTGAGCAATCAGCCCCAGCATTTT. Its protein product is CASSIGELSNQPQHF.

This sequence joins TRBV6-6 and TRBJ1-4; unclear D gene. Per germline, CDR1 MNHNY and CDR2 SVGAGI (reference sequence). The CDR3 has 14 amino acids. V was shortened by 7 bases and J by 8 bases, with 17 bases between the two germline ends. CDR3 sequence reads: CASIRVGEEEKLFF. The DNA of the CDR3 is TGTGCCAGCATCAGAGTGGGTGAGGAAGAAAAACTGTTTTTT.

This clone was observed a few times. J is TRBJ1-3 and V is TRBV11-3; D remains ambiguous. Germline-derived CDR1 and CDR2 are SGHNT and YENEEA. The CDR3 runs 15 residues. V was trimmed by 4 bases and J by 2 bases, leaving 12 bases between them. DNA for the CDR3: TGTGCCAGCAGCTCAGACGGTACGCCTGGAAACACCATATATTTT. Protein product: CASSSDGTPGNTIYF.

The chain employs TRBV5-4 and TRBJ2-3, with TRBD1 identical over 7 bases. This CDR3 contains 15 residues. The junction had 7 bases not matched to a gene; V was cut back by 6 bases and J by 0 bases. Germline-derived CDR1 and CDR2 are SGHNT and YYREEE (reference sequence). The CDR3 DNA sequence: TGTGCCAGCACCGACGGACAGGAGAGCACAGATACGCAGTATTTT. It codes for CASTDGQESTDTQYF.

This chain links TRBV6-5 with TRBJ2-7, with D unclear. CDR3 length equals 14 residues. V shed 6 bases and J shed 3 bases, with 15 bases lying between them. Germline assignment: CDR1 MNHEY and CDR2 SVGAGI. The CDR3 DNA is TGTGCCAGCAGCCGAGAGAAATCGGGCTACGAGCAGTACTTC. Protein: CASSREKSGYEQYF.

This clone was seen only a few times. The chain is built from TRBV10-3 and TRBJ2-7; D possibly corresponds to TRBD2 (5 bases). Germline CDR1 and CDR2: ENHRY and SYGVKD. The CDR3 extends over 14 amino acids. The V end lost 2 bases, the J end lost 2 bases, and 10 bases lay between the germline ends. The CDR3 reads CAISEAGGPYEQYF. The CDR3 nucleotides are TGTGCCATCAGTGAGGCAGGAGGACCCTACGAGCAGTACTTC.

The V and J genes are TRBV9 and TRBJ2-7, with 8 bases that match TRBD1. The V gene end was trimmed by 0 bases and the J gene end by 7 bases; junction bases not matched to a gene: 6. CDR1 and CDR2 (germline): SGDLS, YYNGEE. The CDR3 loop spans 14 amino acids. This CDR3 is CASSVGAGGGEQYF. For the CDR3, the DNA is TGTGCCAGCAGCGTAGGAGCAGGGGGCGGGGAGCAGTACTTC.